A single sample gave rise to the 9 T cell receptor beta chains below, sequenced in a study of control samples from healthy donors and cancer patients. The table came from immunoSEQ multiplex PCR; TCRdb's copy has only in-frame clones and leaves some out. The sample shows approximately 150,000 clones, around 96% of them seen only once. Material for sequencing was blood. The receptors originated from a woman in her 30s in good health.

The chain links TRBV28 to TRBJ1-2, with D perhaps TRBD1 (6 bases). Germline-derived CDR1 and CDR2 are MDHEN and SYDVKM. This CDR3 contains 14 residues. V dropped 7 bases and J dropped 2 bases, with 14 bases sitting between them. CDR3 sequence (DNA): TGTGCCAGCACCCGTGCGACAGGAAACTATGGCTACACCTTC. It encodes CASTRATGNYGYTF.

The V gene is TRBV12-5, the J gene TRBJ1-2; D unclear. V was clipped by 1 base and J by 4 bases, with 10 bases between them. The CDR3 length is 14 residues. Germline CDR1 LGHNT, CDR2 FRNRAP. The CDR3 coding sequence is TGTGCTAGTGGTTTGGCCGGGCGGGGCTATGGCTACACCTTC. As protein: CASGLAGRGYGYTF. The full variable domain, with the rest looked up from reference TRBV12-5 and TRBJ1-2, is DARVTQTPRHKVTEMGQEVTMRCQPILGHNTVFWYRQTMMQGLELLAYFRNRAPLDDSGMPKDRFSAEMPDATLATLKIQPSEPRDSAVYFCASGLAGRGYGYTFGSGTRLTVV.

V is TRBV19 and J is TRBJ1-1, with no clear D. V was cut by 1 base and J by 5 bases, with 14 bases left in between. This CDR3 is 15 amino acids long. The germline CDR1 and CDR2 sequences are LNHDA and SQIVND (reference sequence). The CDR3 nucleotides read TGTGCCAGTAGTATAGTGGGAGGGTCGAGGACTGAAGCTTTCTTT. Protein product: CASSIVGGSRTEAFF.

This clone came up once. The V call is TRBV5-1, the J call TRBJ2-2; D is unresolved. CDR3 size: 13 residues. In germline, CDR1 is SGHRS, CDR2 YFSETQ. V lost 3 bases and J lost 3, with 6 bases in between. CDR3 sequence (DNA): TGCGCCAGCAGCTCTATGGACACCGGGGAGCTGTTTTTT. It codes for CASSSMDTGELFF.

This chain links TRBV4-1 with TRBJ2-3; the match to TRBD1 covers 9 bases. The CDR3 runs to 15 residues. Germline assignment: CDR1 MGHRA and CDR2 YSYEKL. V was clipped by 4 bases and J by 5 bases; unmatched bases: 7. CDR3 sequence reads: CASSPKTGGKDTQYF. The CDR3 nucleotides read TGCGCCAGCAGCCCTAAGACAGGGGGAAAAGATACGCAGTATTTT.

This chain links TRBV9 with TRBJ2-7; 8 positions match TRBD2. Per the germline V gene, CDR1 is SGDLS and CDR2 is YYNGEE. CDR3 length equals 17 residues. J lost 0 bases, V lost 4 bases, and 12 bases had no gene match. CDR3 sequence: CASSRREAFGSSYEQYF. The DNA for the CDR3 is TGTGCCAGCAGCCGGCGGGAGGCTTTCGGTAGCTCCTACGAGCAGTACTTC.

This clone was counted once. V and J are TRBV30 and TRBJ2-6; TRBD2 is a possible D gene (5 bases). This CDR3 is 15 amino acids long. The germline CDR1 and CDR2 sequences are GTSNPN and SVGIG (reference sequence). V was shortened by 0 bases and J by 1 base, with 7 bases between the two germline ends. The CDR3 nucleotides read TGTGCCTGGAGTGTAACGGGGTCTGGGGCCAACGTCCTGACTTTC. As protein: CAWSVTGSGANVLTF.

CDR3 bases: TGCGCCAGCAGCCAAGATCTGTCCCCGGGCTACGAGCAGTACTTC. This encodes CASSQDLSPGYEQYF. The V and J genes are TRBV4-1 and TRBJ2-7; no clear D gene. The CDR3 consists of 15 residues. Trimming removed 0 bases from V and 3 bases from J, with 12 bases in between. Germline lookup yields CDR1 MGHRA and CDR2 YSYEKL.

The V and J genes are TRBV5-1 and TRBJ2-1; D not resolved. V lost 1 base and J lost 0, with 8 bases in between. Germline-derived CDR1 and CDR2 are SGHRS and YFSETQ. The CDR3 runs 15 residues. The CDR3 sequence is CASSLQQPSYNEQFF. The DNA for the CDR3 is TGCGCCAGCAGCTTGCAGCAGCCCTCCTACAATGAGCAGTTCTTC. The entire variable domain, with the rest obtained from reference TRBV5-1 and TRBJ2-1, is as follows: KAGVTQTPRYLIKTRGQQVTLSCSPISGHRSVSWYQQTPGQGLQFLFEYFSETQRNKGNFPGRFSGRQFSNSRSEMNVSTLELGDSALYLCASSLQQPSYNEQFFGPGTRLTVL.